This paragraph reports one TCR beta chain. This clone's antigen is unknown. There are no base qualities to consult, and no much larger clone falls within one base. These data come from a study of blood T cell repertoires in COVID-19 (dated by TCRdb to about 2020). In the study overall: Samples covering the acute and convalescent phases of COVID-19 were provided by collaborators in the United States, Italy and Spain. Where HLA class I and class II types were available, the types were taken from metadata supplied by the sample provider, not from assay-based typing. The repertoires were released in a freely available public database meant as a resource for research on the immune response to SARS-CoV-2. Sample metadata almost always included a de-identified subject ID, COVID-19 status, age in years and sex. The dataset comprised deeply sampled blood TCRbeta repertoires from subjects exposed to, actively infected with, or recovered from COVID-19. The prospective study material was composed of cDNA or gDNA derived from T cells, B-cell-depleted T cells, or PBMCs. Samples came from the ongoing ImmuneRACE study (first 160 participants) plus 1,254 subjects from 6 global collaborators. Broader findings and caveats from the paper: The amount of clinical and demographic metadata varied by source and participant and was provided uncurated.

CDR1 and CDR2, looked up from the germline V gene, are SGHRS and YFSETQ. Spanning cysteine to phenylalanine, the CDR3 consists of 15 amino acids. The sequence is cut down to CDR3 DNA, 45 bases in frame from base 1. V and J lose 4 bases and 0 bases, and a span of 14 bases separates them. In the prospective study, participants were 18 to 89 years old, resided in about two dozen geographic areas of the United States, and were enrolled through a virtual design. To assign participants to cohorts, the prospective study relied on clinical history that participants themselves reported in a screening survey and a study questionnaire. Recovered participants in ImmuneRACE Cohort 3 were defined as having two consecutive negative NP/OP PCR tests, clearance from a healthcare professional, or resolution of symptoms. In the prospective study, mobile phlebotomists collected whole blood, serum and a nasopharyngeal or oropharyngeal swab from each participant. Over a roughly 2-month period, participants in the prospective study had the option of providing additional blood draws and questionnaires. Before DNA extraction, prospective study blood samples were shipped either frozen or at room temperature.

TCRbeta CDR3 regions were amplified from genomic DNA by means of the immunoSEQ Assay, a bias-controlled multiplex PCR. The published analysis was carried out like this. Nucleated cell counts per sample were estimated from amplification of reference gene primers within the assay. Sequence reads were collapsed and filtered to measure the absolute abundance of every unique TCRbeta CDR3 rearrangement. For each sample, productive Simpson clonality was calculated by taking the square root of Simpson's diversity index across productive rearrangements. Entries here come from immuneACCESS through TCRdb and include only in-frame sequences with V and J called. Some clones fail to appear in such tables; in the studies checked, an unresolved V gene covers under half of the shortfall, and the cause of the remainder is unknown. V, J and clone size are taken as reported in that table, and D and trimming were inferred from the DNA itself. The sample has 150,000 to 200,000 clones on record, about 84% of them singletons. In total, the top ten clones hold about 9.6% of the sample.

The specimen sequenced was PBMCs or T cells enriched from blood (not recorded which). The chain couples TRBV5-1 to TRBJ2-7, and the D gene may be TRBD1, 7 bases matching. This sequence was found in a woman in her twenties or thirties who had recovered from COVID-19. The nucleotide sequence reads as follows: TGCGCCAGCAGCGGGGGGACAGACCCCTCCTACGAGCAGTACTTC. It specifies CASSGGTDPSYEQYF.